This T cell receptor (beta chain) was profiled in a study of Graves' ophthalmopathy and Graves' hyperthyroidism. In the study overall: The authors collected peripheral blood at initial diagnosis, before any treatment.

This CDR3 is 15 amino acids long. With 5 bases removed from V and 1 base from J, the gap between germline ends came to 11 bases. Germline V CDR1 and CDR2: MGHDK, SYGVNS. The sequenced template was RNA, covering the TCR beta CDR3 region. Amplification began with first-round RT-PCR using HTBI primers, then second-round multiplex PCR was performed. From the multiplex PCR reads, TCRdb called clonotypes with MiXCR, one entry per CDR3 protein. The sample lists 650,000 to 900,000 distinct CDR3 sequences; 40% were seen once. Sequencing input: peripheral blood. This rearrangement joins TRBV25-1 to TRBJ2-2; D ambiguous. The sequence came from an adult man with Graves' ophthalmopathy. The CDR3 DNA reads as TGTGCCAGCAGTTACGGACGATTGAACACCGGGGAGCTGTTTTTT. Translation gives CASSYGRLNTGELFF.